Following are 21 T cell receptor beta chains from one sample sequenced in a study of T cell repertoires in cytomegalovirus infection. These TCRs' antigens remain unknown. MiXCR was run by TCRdb on the reads, yielding one entry per CDR3 protein. Seen here are about 50,000 distinct CDR3 sequences, 15% to 20% observed once, and the top ten hold about four fifths. The source material was CD8+ T cells from cultured PBMCs, sampled from culture after CMV antigen stimulation. The receptors shown here come from a human donor in good health (CMV status not recorded). Some clones in this sample may be carry-over from other donors' samples.

This chain joins TRBV4-3 and TRBJ2-7; D unclear. CDR1 and CDR2 from the germline V gene are LGHNA and YSLEER. Trimming pared 1 base from V and 2 bases from J, leaving 12 bases between. The CDR3 is 15 amino acids. CDR3: CASSQVRSDTYEQYF. The CDR3 DNA follows: TGCGCCAGCAGCCAAGTCAGGTCGGATACCTACGAGCAGTACTTC.

The chain couples TRBV12-5 to TRBJ1-1; 9 nucleotides align to TRBD1. V shed 4 bases and J 4 bases; nucleotides not matched to a gene: 1. This CDR3 is 13 amino acids long. From germline, CDR1 is LGHNT and CDR2 FRNRAP. In nucleotides, the CDR3 is TGTGCTAGTGGTTGGGACAGGGCCACTGAAGCTTTCTTT. Translation: CASGWDRATEAFF. The full variable domain, completed using reference TRBV12-5 and TRBJ1-1, is DARVTQTPRHKVTEMGQEVTMRCQPILGHNTVFWYRQTMMQGLELLAYFRNRAPLDDSGMPKDRFSAEMPDATLATLKIQPSEPRDSAVYFCASGWDRATEAFFGQGTRLTVV.

The V and J genes are TRBV27 and TRBJ1-2, with TRBD1 matching 7 bases. CDR3 length: 15 residues. Trimming at V came to 3 bases and at J to 8 bases, leaving 12 bases not matched to a gene. Per the germline V gene, CDR1 is MNHEY and CDR2 is SMNVEV (reference sequence). The CDR3 DNA sequence: TGTGCCAGCAGTTTTGGAGGAGGCAGGGGGACCGGCTACACCTTC. The encoded protein is CASSFGGGRGTGYTF.

This clonotype was seen only a few times. The J gene is TRBJ2-5, the V gene TRBV7-6; D is perhaps TRBD1 or TRBD2 (7 bases each). Germline V gene data show CDR1 as SGHVS and CDR2 as FNYEAQ. Trimming took off 1 base at V and 1 base at J, with 16 bases between the two ends. The CDR3 contains 17 residues. This CDR3 is CASSLGPQGGLQETQYF. The CDR3 DNA sequence: TGTGCCAGCAGCTTAGGACCCCAGGGGGGGCTCCAAGAGACCCAGTACTTC.

As to this clonotype: At one boundary the junction diverges from the germline segment, which might be a read error. The chain is built from TRBV7-8 and TRBJ2-7; D is uncertain. The CDR3 runs 15 residues. Germline-derived CDR1 and CDR2 are SGHVS and FQNEAQ. CDR3 coding DNA: TGTGCCAGCAGCTCCTCTCCCGGGTCCTCCTACGAGCAGCACTTC. Amino acids: CASSSSPGSSYEQHF.

This chain uses TRBV6-5 with TRBJ2-7; D is uncertain. Germline CDR1 reads MNHEY; CDR2 reads SVGAGI. V gave up 1 base and J gave up 5 bases, with 6 bases separating them. This CDR3 has 12 amino acids. CDR3 nucleotides: TGTGCCAGCAGTTACTTCCAGGACGAGCAGTACTTC. This codes for CASSYFQDEQYF.

There are many counts of this clonotype. The chain couples TRBV7-2 to TRBJ2-5; D perhaps matches TRBD1 (6 bases). CDR1 is SGHTA and CDR2 is FQGNSA in the germline V gene. V was cut by 4 bases and J by 4 bases, with 16 bases left in between. The CDR3 totals 15 residues. CDR3 region: CASSSRVGHGETQYF. The CDR3 region has the DNA TGTGCCAGCAGCTCGAGGGTGGGACACGGAGAGACCCAGTACTTC.

This clonotype has just a few counts. The chain is built from TRBV5-6 and TRBJ1-5; the D is unclear. The CDR3 length is 12 residues. Germline CDR1 is SGHDT and CDR2 is YYEEEE. Trimming pared 1 base from V and 5 bases from J, leaving 4 bases between. The CDR3 DNA reads as TGTGCCAGCAGCTTGCAGGATCAGCCCCAGCATTTT. The encoded protein is CASSLQDQPQHF.

The V call is TRBV7-2, the J call TRBJ2-1; the D gene could be TRBD1 or TRBD2 (6 bases each). The V gene lost 5 bases and the J gene lost 0 bases, with 20 bases spanning the gap. The CDR3 has 18 amino acids. Germline CDR1 SGHTA, CDR2 FQGNSA. The CDR3 reads CASSAEGGPGSSYNEQFF. CDR3 in DNA: TGTGCCAGCAGCGCCGAGGGGGGCCCTGGAAGCTCCTACAATGAGCAGTTCTTC.

This chain joins TRBV4-3 and TRBJ2-7; the match to TRBD1 covers 7 bases. The CDR3 is 15 amino acids. Germline assignment: CDR1 LGHNA and CDR2 YSLEER. The V gene end was trimmed by 3 bases and the J gene end by 7 bases; junction bases not matched to a gene: 12. This CDR3 reads CASSQSGTADREQYF. DNA of the CDR3: TGCGCCAGCAGCCAGTCTGGGACAGCTGATCGGGAGCAGTACTTC.

The CDR3 DNA sequence: TGCGCCAGCAGCCATAGGCTCTCCACCACAGATACGCAGTATTTT. Translation: CASSHRLSTTDTQYF. The chain carries TRBV4-1 and TRBJ2-3; D remains ambiguous. Germline V gives CDR1 MGHRA, CDR2 YSYEKL. Trimming removed 3 bases from V and 2 bases from J, with 12 bases in between. This CDR3 spans 15 amino acids.

This clonotype was detected a few times. The V and J genes are TRBV20-1 and TRBJ2-2; a possible D gene is TRBD1 (6 bases). CDR1 is DFQATT and CDR2 is SNEGSKA in the germline V gene (reference sequence). The CDR3 is 15 residues long. The V end was cut by 0 bases, the J end by 7 bases, with 15 bases between. CDR3 amino acids: CSARDVGAEGGELFF. The DNA of the CDR3 is TGCAGTGCTAGAGACGTGGGGGCGGAAGGCGGGGAGCTGTTTTTT.

This clonotype was seen a few times. The chain combines TRBV7-2 with TRBJ1-1, with D possibly being TRBD1 (5 bases). CDR1 and CDR2 (germline): SGHTA, FQGNSA. Trimming took off 2 bases at V and 7 bases at J, with 8 bases between the two ends. CDR3 length equals 12 residues. The CDR3 reads CASSLRGVEAFF. For the CDR3, the DNA is TGTGCCAGCAGCTTACGGGGGGTTGAAGCTTTCTTT. The whole variable domain, remainder taken from reference TRBV7-2 and TRBJ1-1, is GAGVSQSPSNKVTEKGKDVELRCDPISGHTALYWYRQSLGQGLEFLIYFQGNSAPDKSGLPSDRFSAERTGGSVSTLTIQRTQQEDSAVYLCASSLRGVEAFFGQGTRLTVV.

CDR3 sequence reads: CASSPRLAVPDTQYF. In DNA form, the CDR3 reads TGTGCCAGCAGTCCGAGACTAGCGGTTCCAGATACGCAGTATTTT. The chain uses TRBV6-1 and TRBJ2-3; 9 bases agree with TRBD2. Germline CDR1 is MNHNS and CDR2 is SASEGT. The length of the CDR3 is 15 residues. The V and J ends lost 5 bases and 4 bases, in that order; junction bases with no gene match: 7.

This clonotype was seen a handful of times. The V gene is TRBV7-3, the J gene TRBJ2-3; D might be TRBD2 (7 bases). Germline V gene sequence: CDR1 SGHTA, CDR2 FQGTGA. The CDR3 consists of 16 residues. V lost 2 bases and J lost 4, with 16 bases in between. The CDR3 DNA sequence: TGTGCCAGCAGCTTACTGTCGGGGGGCGACGCAGATACGCAGTATTTT. This gives the protein CASSLLSGGDADTQYF.

This clonotype showed up just a few times. This chain connects TRBV30 to TRBJ2-1, with D perhaps assigned TRBD1 or TRBD2 (5 bases each). The germline gives CDR1 GTSNPN, CDR2 SVGIG (reference sequence). The CDR3 runs 14 residues. The V and J ends lost 4 bases and 6 bases respectively, with 16 bases between them. The CDR3 DNA sequence: TGTGCCTGGAATGTGGGGGAAGTCGTCAATGAGCAGTTCTTC. It is translated as CAWNVGEVVNEQFF.

The CDR3: CASISQGLEQFF. For the CDR3, the DNA is TGTGCCAGCATCTCTCAGGGATTGGAGCAGTTCTTC. The V call is TRBV7-2, the J call TRBJ2-1, with a tentative D call TRBD1 (5 bases). The germline V gene has CDR1 SGHTA and CDR2 FQGNSA. V dropped 7 bases and J dropped 10 bases, with 14 bases sitting between them. The CDR3 sequence is 12 residues long.

This clonotype was seen a handful of times. The rearrangement uses TRBV12-5 and TRBJ2-3; no clear D. The CDR3 totals 14 residues. Germline V gene data show CDR1 as LGHNT and CDR2 as FRNRAP. V gave up 2 bases and J gave up 3 bases, with 9 bases separating them. The CDR3 nucleotides are TGTGCTAGTGGTTTGTGGGGAATAACAGATACGCAGTATTTT. This translates into CASGLWGITDTQYF.

The chain recombines TRBV4-3 with TRBJ1-5; D uncertain. With 0 bases removed from V and 7 bases from J, the gap between germline ends came to 13 bases. CDR3 length: 15 amino acids. CDR1 is LGHNA, CDR2 YSLEER, per germline. The CDR3 here is CASSQDLAGRQPQHF. The CDR3, as DNA: TGCGCCAGCAGCCAAGATCTGGCCGGCCGGCAGCCCCAGCATTTT.

The rearrangement links TRBV27 to TRBJ2-3, with 8 bases identical to TRBD1. V shed 5 bases, J shed 4 bases, and the junction held 5 bases outside the gene matches. CDR1 MNHEY and CDR2 SMNVEV come from the germline V gene (reference sequence). The CDR3 totals 14 residues. CDR3 amino acids: CASSPRGRPDTQYF. In DNA, the CDR3 is TGTGCCAGCAGTCCCAGGGGGCGTCCAGATACGCAGTATTTT.

The gene calls are TRBV11-2 and TRBJ2-7; D ambiguous. V was clipped by 4 bases and J by 6 bases, with 7 bases between them. The CDR3 contains 11 residues. Per germline, CDR1 SGHAT and CDR2 FQNNGV. The CDR3 coding sequence is TGTGCCAGCAGCTCTGGACGCGAGCAGTACTTC. Its translation is CASSSGREQYF.